Following are 4 T cell receptor beta chains from one sample sequenced in a study of chemoradiotherapy in HPV16-positive cancers. Produced via immunoSEQ multiplex PCR; TCRdb's table is partial and in-frame only. The table shows over 3,000 clones, with 83% occurring only once. Sample: tumor tissue, taken from a patient who underwent chemoradiotherapy. All receptors derive from a human donor with HPV-associated anogenital cancer.

The rearrangement uses TRBV11-2 and TRBJ1-2; D gene unclear. The length of the CDR3 is 15 residues. CDR1 is SGHAT and CDR2 is FQNNGV in the germline V gene. V shed 5 bases and J shed 6 bases, with 19 bases lying between them. This CDR3 is CASSERTEGVDGYTF. The DNA of the CDR3 is TGTGCCAGCAGCGAACGGACGGAGGGCGTGGATGGCTACACCTTC.

The J gene is TRBJ1-5, the V gene TRBV19, with 12 bases aligning to TRBD1. CDR1 and CDR2 from the germline V gene are LNHDA and SQIVND (reference sequence). The junction had 6 bases not matched to a gene; V was cut back by 4 bases and J by 5 bases. The length of the CDR3 is 16 residues. The CDR3 nucleotides read TGTGCCAGTAGTACCTCCGGGACAGGGGGCTATCAGCCCCAGCATTTT. Protein product: CASSTSGTGGYQPQHF.

In regard to this clone: A read error may produce the germline difference seen at one junction end. The chain joins TRBV6-1 to TRBJ2-2, with D possibly TRBD2 on 6 matching bases. This CDR3 contains 15 residues. Germline V gene sequence: CDR1 MNHNS, CDR2 SASEGT. CDR3 region: CASTEGEVGAGELFF. The CDR3 DNA sequence: TGTGCCAGCACTGAAGGGGAGGTGGGGGCCGGGGAGCTGTTTTTT.

The chain links TRBV7-9 to TRBJ2-1; TRBD2 might be the D (5 bases). The CDR3 consists of 14 residues. V lost 3 bases to trimming and J lost 8 bases, with 14 bases between them. Germline assignment: CDR1 SEHNR and CDR2 FQNEAQ (reference sequence). The CDR3 nucleotides are TGTGCCAGCAGCTTTAGGTCTCCTAGCTATGAGCAGTTCTTC. Residues: CASSFRSPSYEQFF.